One and the same sample provided the 26 T cell receptor beta chains below, sequenced in a study of blood T cell repertoires in COVID-19. The protocol was immunoSEQ multiplex PCR, while the TCRdb copy is restricted to in-frame clones and leaves out a portion. The sample lists tens of thousands of clones, roughly 70% occurring once. Sequences were obtained from peripheral blood. Receptor source: a woman in her 70s with acute or convalescent COVID-19.

The chain employs TRBV19 and TRBJ1-1; 8 nucleotides agree with TRBD1. J gave up 4 bases and V 3 bases, and 7 bases lay outside the gene matches. From germline, CDR1 is LNHDA and CDR2 SQIVND (reference sequence). The CDR3 is 15 amino acids. The CDR3 region is CASSMYGQGGTEAFF. As DNA, the CDR3 is TGTGCCAGTAGTATGTATGGACAGGGAGGCACTGAAGCTTTCTTT.

V gene TRBV11-2 combines with J gene TRBJ2-4; possible D gene TRBD2, 5 bases. In germline, CDR1 is SGHAT, CDR2 FQNNGV. V lost 5 bases to trimming and J lost 6 bases, with 11 bases between them. The CDR3 contains 13 residues. Here the CDR3 reads CASSAALGNIQYF. The CDR3 nucleotides are TGTGCCAGCAGCGCGGCACTAGGAAACATTCAGTACTTC. The whole variable domain, filled in from reference TRBV11-2 and TRBJ2-4, reads EAGVAQSPRYKIIEKRQSVAFWCNPISGHATLYWYQQILGQGPKLLIQFQNNGVVDDSQLPKDRFSAERLKGVDSTLKIQPAKLEDSAVYLCASSAALGNIQYFGAGTRLSVL.

The rearrangement links TRBV10-3 to TRBJ1-2, with 11 bases matching TRBD1. The germline gives CDR1 ENHRY, CDR2 SYGVKD. V trimming: 6 bases; J trimming: 3 bases; junction bases outside the gene matches: 9. This CDR3 contains 16 residues. This CDR3 is CAIRDTGTGGDYGYTF. The CDR3, as DNA: TGTGCCATCAGAGATACCGGGACAGGGGGTGACTATGGCTACACCTTC.

Concerning this clone: The limits of the CDR3 on the DNA are not certain, so only TCRdb's listed CDR3 is given. The genes are TRBV28 and TRBJ1-2; the table's D call of TRBD1 was not tested on the DNA. The CDR3 length is 13 residues, termini included. Germline CDR1 MDHEN, CDR2 SYDVKM. CDR3 loop: CASSSSTVYGYTF.

CDR3 in DNA: TGTGCCAGCGGACAGGGTTATACGCAGTATTTT. Protein product: CASGQGYTQYF. The chain uses TRBV6-5 and TRBJ2-3, with TRBD1 matching 8 bases. Per the germline V gene, CDR1 is MNHEY and CDR2 is SVGAGI. The CDR3 covers 11 residues. V lost 8 bases, J lost 7 bases, and 2 bases stayed unmatched.

J is TRBJ2-5 and V is TRBV7-6, with D maybe TRBD2 (7 bases). Germline CDR1 SGHVS, CDR2 FNYEAQ. V was cut by 5 bases and J by 5 bases, with 21 bases left in between. The CDR3 length is 16 residues. In DNA form, the CDR3 reads TGTGCCAGCAGCCGGGGGGCTAGCTCATCGACGGAGACCCAGTACTTC. This translates into CASSRGASSSTETQYF. Variable domain in full (rest from reference TRBV7-6 and TRBJ2-5): GAGVSQSPRYKVTKRGQDVALRCDPISGHVSLYWYRQALGQGPEFLTYFNYEAQQDKSGLPNDRFSAERPEGSISTLTIQRTEQRDSAMYRCASSRGASSSTETQYFGPGTRLLVL.

The J gene is TRBJ1-2, the V gene TRBV4-1; a weak D match, TRBD1 (5 bases). The CDR3 is 16 residues long. Deletions cut 1 base from V and 7 bases from J, with 19 bases between. Per the germline V gene, CDR1 is MGHRA and CDR2 is YSYEKL. The CDR3 spells CASSQVLRVRLAGYTF. CDR3 DNA sequence: TGCGCCAGCAGCCAAGTCCTCAGGGTAAGGCTTGCTGGCTACACCTTC.

This clone was observed a single time. This chain joins TRBV3-1 (or the pseudogene TRBV3-2) and TRBJ2-1; 8 nucleotides agree with TRBD2. The J segment lost 4 bases and the V segment lost 4 bases, leaving 9 bases of the junction unmatched. Germline V lookup: CDR1 LGHDT, CDR2 YNNKEL (reference sequence). The CDR3 sequence is 16 residues long. CDR3 nucleotides: TGTGCCAGCAGCCTTCTGAGCGGGGGAAATTACAATGAGCAGTTCTTC. Protein: CASSLLSGGNYNEQFF.

The V and J genes are TRBV10-3 and TRBJ2-7; TRBD1 aligns across 10 bases. The CDR3 consists of 13 residues. V lost 9 bases and J lost 5; bases outside the gene matches: 7. Germline CDR1 is ENHRY and CDR2 is SYGVKD. The CDR3 loop reads CAISGQGLNEQYF. Here the CDR3 DNA reads TGTGCCATTTCGGGACAGGGGCTTAACGAGCAGTACTTC.

Note on this clone: Other DNA variants within this sample encode the same CDR3. V and J are TRBV6-5 and TRBJ1-1; perhaps TRBD1 as D (6 bases). Germline-derived CDR1 and CDR2 are MNHEY and SVGAGI. Trimming left V 2 bases short and J 5 bases short, with 9 bases between. This CDR3 is 13 amino acids long. CDR3 sequence (DNA): TGTGCCAGCAGTTACAGTAGGGGGACTGAAGCTTTCTTT. Translating gives CASSYSRGTEAFF.

Only one count was recorded for this clone. The chain joins TRBV7-2 to TRBJ2-1; D possibly corresponds to TRBD1 (6 bases). The germline V gene has CDR1 SGHTA and CDR2 FQGNSA. With 2 bases removed from V and 5 bases from J, the gap between germline ends came to 10 bases. This CDR3 comprises 14 residues. CDR3 DNA: TGTGCCAGCAGCTTACCCGGGACACACAATGAGCAGTTCTTC. It translates to CASSLPGTHNEQFF.

This chain links TRBV3-1 (or the pseudogene TRBV3-2) with TRBJ1-2, with 10 bases identical to TRBD1. V shed 4 bases, J shed 6 bases, and the junction held 17 bases outside the gene matches. The CDR3 totals 18 residues. Germline V gives CDR1 LGHDT, CDR2 YNNKEL (reference sequence). CDR3 amino acids: CASSLTRDRGIGEDGYTF. The DNA for the CDR3 is TGTGCCAGCAGCCTAACCCGGGACAGGGGAATAGGGGAGGATGGCTACACCTTC.

This clone was seen more than once but under ten times. V usage is TRBV5-1 and J usage is TRBJ2-1, with a weak D call TRBD1 (6 bases). Trimming took 2 bases from V and 6 from J, leaving 6 bases between them. The CDR3 spans 12 residues. CDR1 is SGHRS and CDR2 is YFSETQ in the germline V gene. In nucleotides, the CDR3 is TGCGCCAGCAGCTTACAGGGCAATGAGCAGTTCTTC. As protein: CASSLQGNEQFF.

J is TRBJ2-7 and V is TRBV24-1, with D possibly matching TRBD1 (8 bases). The germline CDR1 and CDR2 sequences are KGHDR and SFDVKD. The CDR3 runs to 15 residues. The V end was cut by 5 bases, the J end by 1 base, with 14 bases between. The CDR3 protein is CATSGGQGLSYEQYF. CDR3 sequence (DNA): TGTGCCACCAGTGGCGGACAGGGACTATCCTACGAGCAGTACTTC.

This clone counts as medium-sized. This rearrangement joins TRBV2 to TRBJ2-2, with 9 bases matching TRBD1. Germline loops: CDR1 SNHLY, CDR2 FYNNEI. V shed 5 bases, J shed 5 bases, and the junction held 6 bases outside the gene matches. The CDR3 length is 15 residues. CDR3 nucleotides: TGTGCCAGCAGTTCCGGGACAGGGATTACCGGGGAGCTGTTTTTT. Translated, it gives CASSSGTGITGELFF.

This clone was observed at least ten times. The chain employs TRBV2 and TRBJ2-1, with a tentative D call TRBD2 (7 bases). The CDR3 runs to 15 residues. Germline CDR1 reads SNHLY; CDR2 reads FYNNEI. Deletions cut 7 bases from V and 10 bases from J, with 23 bases between. Here the CDR3 DNA reads TGTGCCAGCACCATAGGGCTAGGGGGGGCCAGGGAGCAGTTCTTC. It specifies CASTIGLGGAREQFF.

In DNA, the CDR3 is TGTGCCAGCAGTCTTAGCGGGAACGGGGAGCTGTTTTTT. It specifies CASSLSGNGELFF. This chain links TRBV6-6 with TRBJ2-2; 8 nucleotides agree with TRBD2. The CDR3 loop spans 13 amino acids. J lost 7 bases, V lost 5 bases, and 3 bases had no gene match. Per the germline V gene, CDR1 is MNHNY and CDR2 is SVGAGI (reference sequence).

This clone has just a few counts. The chain employs TRBV6-1 and TRBJ2-5; D not resolved. V was clipped by 2 bases and J by 2 bases, with 9 bases between them. The CDR3 runs to 14 residues. Per the germline V gene, CDR1 is MNHNS and CDR2 is SASEGT. The CDR3 nucleotides are TGTGCCAGCAGTGAACGAGACACTCAAGAGACCCAGTACTTC. Translating gives CASSERDTQETQYF.

The CDR3, as DNA: TGTGCCAGCAGCGTAGGGTTTAGCGGGCCCACCGGGGAGCTGTTTTTT. Amino acids: CASSVGFSGPTGELFF. The rearrangement uses TRBV9 and TRBJ2-2; 7 nucleotides align to TRBD2. Trimming cost V 0 bases and J 4 bases; bases outside gene matches: 6. The CDR3 loop spans 16 amino acids. Germline V gene data show CDR1 as SGDLS and CDR2 as YYNGEE.

The chain joins TRBV11-2 to TRBJ1-1; no clear D. The V gene lost 6 bases and the J gene lost 0 bases, with 8 bases spanning the gap. The CDR3 has 13 residues. Germline V CDR1 and CDR2: SGHAT, FQNNGV. The CDR3 region has the DNA TGTGCCAGCAGGCAACTGATGAACACTGAAGCTTTCTTT. This encodes CASRQLMNTEAFF. Variable domain in full (rest from reference TRBV11-2 and TRBJ1-1): EAGVAQSPRYKIIEKRQSVAFWCNPISGHATLYWYQQILGQGPKLLIQFQNNGVVDDSQLPKDRFSAERLKGVDSTLKIQPAKLEDSAVYLCASRQLMNTEAFFGQGTRLTVV.

The chain joins TRBV16 to TRBJ1-1; the match to TRBD1 covers 8 bases. After removal of 4 bases from V and 2 bases from J, the junction contained 6 bases not matched to a gene. The length of the CDR3 is 15 residues. Germline CDR1 KGHSY, CDR2 FQNENV. Here the CDR3 DNA reads TGTGCCAGCAGCCGTACCAGGGGGCAAAACACTGAAGCTTTCTTT. As protein: CASSRTRGQNTEAFF.

This chain connects TRBV6-6 to TRBJ2-3; possibly TRBD1 for D (5 bases). Germline assignment: CDR1 MNHNY and CDR2 SVGAGI (reference sequence). The V gene lost 6 bases and the J gene lost 3 bases, with 7 bases spanning the gap. The CDR3 sequence is 12 residues long. The CDR3, as DNA: TGTGCCAGCAGGACAGATACAGATACGCAGTATTTT. Translation gives CASRTDTDTQYF.

The chain combines TRBV4-2 with TRBJ2-3; 8 bases are a match to TRBD2. Germline trimming cut 4 bases from V and 0 bases from J; bases unmatched to any gene: 12. The CDR3 contains 18 residues. The germline V gene encodes CDR1 LGHNA and CDR2 YNFKEQ. The CDR3 nucleotides read TGTGCCAGCAGCCTCACTAGCGGTTGGGATTATAGCACAGATACGCAGTATTTT. It is translated as CASSLTSGWDYSTDTQYF.

The V call is TRBV12-2, the J call TRBJ1-6; the D call in the table, TRBD1, was not verified against the DNA. TRBV12-2 is listed as a pseudogene. There are 17 residues in the CDR3. CDR3 in amino acids: CASRLGNKRTGDSPLHF. Here the CDR3 DNA reads TGTGCAAGTCGCTTAGGGAACAAGCGGACAGGGGATTCACCCCTCCACTTT.

The gene calls are TRBV27 and TRBJ2-2, with D perhaps matching TRBD1 (6 bases). Trimming removed 3 bases at V and 3 bases at J, with 8 bases between. CDR1 is MNHEY, CDR2 SMNVEV, per germline (reference sequence). The CDR3 loop spans 14 amino acids. CDR3 DNA: TGTGCCAGCAGTTTCGGACAGTACACCGGGGAGCTGTTTTTT. This encodes CASSFGQYTGELFF.

This clone occurred once. The chain carries TRBV7-3 and TRBJ1-1; unclear D gene. The ends were cut back, 3 bases at V and 2 bases at J, with 7 bases in the middle. Germline V gene lookup returns CDR1 SGHTA and CDR2 FQGTGA. The CDR3 loop spans 13 amino acids. CDR3 loop: CASSFTPNTEAFF. In DNA, the CDR3 is TGTGCCAGCAGCTTCACACCTAACACTGAAGCTTTCTTT.